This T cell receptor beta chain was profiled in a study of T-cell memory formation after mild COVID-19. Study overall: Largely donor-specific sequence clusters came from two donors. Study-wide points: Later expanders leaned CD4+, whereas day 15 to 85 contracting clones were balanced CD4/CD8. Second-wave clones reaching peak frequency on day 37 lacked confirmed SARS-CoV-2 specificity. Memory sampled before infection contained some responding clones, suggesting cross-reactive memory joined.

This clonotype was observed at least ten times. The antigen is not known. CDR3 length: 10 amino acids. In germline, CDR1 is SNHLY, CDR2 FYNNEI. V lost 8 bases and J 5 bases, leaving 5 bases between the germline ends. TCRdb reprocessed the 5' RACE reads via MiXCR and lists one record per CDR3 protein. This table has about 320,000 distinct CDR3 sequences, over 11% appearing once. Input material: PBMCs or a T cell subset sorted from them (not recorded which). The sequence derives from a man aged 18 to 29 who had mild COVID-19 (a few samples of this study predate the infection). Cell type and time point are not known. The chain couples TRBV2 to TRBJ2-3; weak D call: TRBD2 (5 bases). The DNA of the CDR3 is TGTGCCAGCGGACTAGATACGCAGTATTTT. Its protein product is CASGLDTQYF.